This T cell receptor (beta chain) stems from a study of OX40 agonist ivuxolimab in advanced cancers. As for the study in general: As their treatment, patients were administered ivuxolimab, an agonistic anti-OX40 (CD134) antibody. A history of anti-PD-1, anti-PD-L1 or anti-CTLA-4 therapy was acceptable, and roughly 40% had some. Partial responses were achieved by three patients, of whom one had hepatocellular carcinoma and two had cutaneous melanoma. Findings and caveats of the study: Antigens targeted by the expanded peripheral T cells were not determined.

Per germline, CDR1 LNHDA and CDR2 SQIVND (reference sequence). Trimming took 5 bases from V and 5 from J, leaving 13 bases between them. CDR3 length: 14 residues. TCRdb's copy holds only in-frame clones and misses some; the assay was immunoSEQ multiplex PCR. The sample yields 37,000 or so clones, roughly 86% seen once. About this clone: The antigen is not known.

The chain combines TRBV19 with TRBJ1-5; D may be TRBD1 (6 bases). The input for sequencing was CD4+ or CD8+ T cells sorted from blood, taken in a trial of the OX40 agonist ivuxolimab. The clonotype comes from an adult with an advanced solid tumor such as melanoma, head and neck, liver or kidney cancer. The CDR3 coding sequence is TGTGCCAGTAGTCTTCGACAGGCCGATCAGCCCCAGCATTTT. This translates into CASSLRQADQPQHF.